The sequence of this TCR beta chain was determined in a study of blood T cell repertoires in COVID-19. Study background: Samples representing acute and convalescent COVID-19 were sourced from the United States, Italy and Spain.

The CDR3 spans 15 residues. CDR1 SGHAT and CDR2 FQDESV come from the germline V gene (reference sequence). Exposed participants came across a COVID-19 case within 2 weeks before study entry. TCRdb keeps only in-frame clones here, not all; method: immunoSEQ multiplex PCR. This table has 180,000 or so clones, 80% appearing once. To note about this clone: The junction departs from the called germline gene at one end, perhaps through a read error.

The TCR originated in a man in his fifties or sixties who had been exposed to COVID-19. The specimen was PBMCs or T cells enriched from blood (not recorded which). The V call is TRBV11-1, the J call TRBJ2-2; possibly TRBD1 for D (5 bases). CDR3 residues: CASTLEPGHTGELFF. CDR3 coding DNA: TGTGCCAGCACCTTAGAGCCAGGGCACACCGGGGAGCTGTTTTTT.